These 3 T cell receptor beta chains share one sample of origin, sequenced in a study of blood T cell repertoires in COVID-19. Only in-frame clones appear in the TCRdb table, and some are missing; sequencing was by immunoSEQ multiplex PCR. The repertoire has roughly 59,000 clones, 60% to 80% of them found once; the top ten carry roughly 12%. The sample taken for sequencing was peripheral blood. Source of these receptors: an elderly man with acute or convalescent COVID-19.

The chain combines TRBV13 with TRBJ2-7, with TRBD1 identical over 7 bases. The V gene's germline CDR1 is PRHDT and CDR2 FYEKMQ (reference sequence). This CDR3 contains 14 residues. V shed 3 bases and J 5 bases; nucleotides not matched to a gene: 7. DNA for the CDR3: TGTGCCAGCAGCTTCATAAGAGGGACAGACGAGCAGTACTTC. This encodes CASSFIRGTDEQYF. Based on the CDR3 plus reference TRBV13 and TRBJ2-7, the full variable domain is AAGVIQSPRHLIKEKRETATLKCYPIPRHDTVYWYQQGPGQDPQFLISFYEKMQSDKGSIPDRFSAQQFSDYHSELNMSSLELGDSALYFCASSFIRGTDEQYFGPGTRLTVT.

This clone was observed a few times. V and J are TRBV18 and TRBJ2-3; D call uncertain. Trimming took 0 bases from V and 0 from J, leaving 4 bases between them. Germline CDR1 KGHSH, CDR2 LQKENI. The CDR3 extends over 14 amino acids. The CDR3 loop is CASSPPPSTDTQYF. CDR3 DNA: TGTGCCAGCTCACCACCTCCGAGCACAGATACGCAGTATTTT.

The genes are TRBV7-9 and TRBJ2-7; D is ambiguous. CDR1 SEHNR and CDR2 FQNEAQ come from the germline V gene (reference sequence). V lost 5 bases and J 10 bases, leaving 15 bases between the germline ends. The CDR3 loop spans 12 amino acids. The chain's CDR3 is CASSPGFFEQYF. For the CDR3, the DNA is TGTGCCAGCAGCCCCGGTTTTTTTGAACAGTACTTC.